The clone carrying this T cell receptor beta chain was recorded many times. Its target is not known. The data were taken from a study of T cells after yellow fever vaccination. Study in general: SMART-Seq v4 Ultra Low Input prepared the low-cell-number fractions. The study, taken as a whole, reports: At 95% to 98% for CD4 and almost 90% for CD8, most primary-vaccination clones showed up again after the booster. Overlap between CD4 and CD8 compartments was detected for a small share of clonotypes.

In making TCR cDNA, 5'RACE template switching added a universal primer site and UMIs to it. One entry per CDR3 protein, called by TCRdb with MiXCR from the 5' RACE reads. The table has around 360,000 distinct CDR3 sequences, around 10% seen once. The CDR3 has 15 residues. V was cut by 6 bases and J by 3 bases, with 17 bases left in between. Germline values: CDR1 MGHRA, CDR2 YSYEKL. The source was PBMCs, collected on the day of the first yellow fever vaccination. V and J are TRBV4-1 and TRBJ1-1; TRBD1 might be the D (5 bases). This TCR was recovered from a man aged 18 to 30 who received the YFV17D yellow fever vaccine. Here the CDR3 DNA reads TGCGCCAGCAGACCACTGACAGACCCTTACACTGAAGCTTTCTTT. It yields the protein CASRPLTDPYTEAFF.